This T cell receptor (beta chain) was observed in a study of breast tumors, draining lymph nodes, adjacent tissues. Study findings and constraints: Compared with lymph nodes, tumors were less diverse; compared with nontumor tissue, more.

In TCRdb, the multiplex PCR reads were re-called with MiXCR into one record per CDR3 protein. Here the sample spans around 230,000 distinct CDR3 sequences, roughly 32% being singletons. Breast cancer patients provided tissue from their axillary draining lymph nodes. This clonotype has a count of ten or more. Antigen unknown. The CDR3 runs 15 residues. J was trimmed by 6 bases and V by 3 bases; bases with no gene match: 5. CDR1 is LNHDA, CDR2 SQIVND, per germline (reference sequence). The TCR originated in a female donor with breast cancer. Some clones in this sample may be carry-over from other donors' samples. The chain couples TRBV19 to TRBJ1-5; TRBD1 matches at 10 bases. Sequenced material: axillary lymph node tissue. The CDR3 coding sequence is TGTGCCAGTAGTATTAGTGGACAGGGGGGTCAGCCCCAGCATTTT. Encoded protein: CASSISGQGGQPQHF.